The 32 T cell receptor beta chains presented below share a single source sample, sequenced in a study of vaccination and CD4 T cells after COVID-19. Cultured CD4+ T cell DNA underwent sequencing with the Oncomine TCR Beta short-read assay. A single record per CDR3 protein comes from TCRdb applying MiXCR to the PCR reads. This table has more than 4,500 distinct CDR3 sequences, about two fifths appearing once. Treatment: roughly ten-day PBMC culture with coronavirus spike peptide pools or control peptides (ViraFEST assay). From the unexposed donor, CD4+ T cells were collected ahead of the COVID-19 pandemic (2011-2018). No antigen is known for these receptors. Sequencing was performed on CD4+ T cells from blood, cultured in vitro. The receptors stem from a human donor in good health.

The chain combines TRBV12-1 with TRBJ2-2; TRBD1, as called in the table, went unchecked against the DNA. TRBV12-1 is noted as a pseudogene. CDR3 length: 16 amino acids. The CDR3 reads CASSIPSTGAAGELFF. As DNA, the CDR3 is TGTGCCAGCAGCATCCCCTCGACAGGGGCGGCCGGGGAGCTGTTTTTT.

This clonotype turned up a few times. This sequence joins TRBV11-1 and TRBJ1-6; D is uncertain. Germline values: CDR1 SGHAT, CDR2 FQDESV (reference sequence). The CDR3 runs to 13 residues. V shed 2 bases and J shed 9 bases, with 8 bases lying between them. This CDR3 is CASSLSSGSPLHF. CDR3 sequence (DNA): TGTGCCAGCAGCTTAAGTTCCGGTTCACCCCTCCACTTT.

V and J are TRBV6-5 and TRBJ2-6; 8 bases map to TRBD2. There are 17 residues in the CDR3. CDR1 and CDR2 from the germline V gene are MNHEY and SVGAGI. J lost 3 bases, V lost 2 bases, and 6 bases had no gene match. CDR3 bases: TGTGCCAGCAGTTACCGCCGGGAGGGGGTTGGGGCCAACGTCCTGACTTTC. Encoded protein: CASSYRREGVGANVLTF.

This clonotype has just a few counts. This rearrangement joins TRBV7-9 to TRBJ1-3, with D possibly being TRBD1 (5 bases). Germline lookup yields CDR1 SEHNR and CDR2 FQNEAQ (reference sequence). V lost 10 bases and J lost 1, with 11 bases in between. The CDR3 length is 13 residues. DNA of the CDR3: TGTGCCAAGTCAGGGACGTCTGGAAACACCATATATTTT. It translates to CAKSGTSGNTIYF.

This clonotype was seen only once. This sequence joins TRBV7-9 and TRBJ2-3, with a possible D match to TRBD2 (7 bases). The CDR3 contains 16 residues. With 3 bases removed from V and 2 bases from J, the gap between germline ends came to 15 bases. Looked up from germline, CDR1 is SEHNR and CDR2 is FQNEAQ (reference sequence). The DNA of the CDR3 is TGTGCCAGCAGCTTGGGAGGGGGACGGTACACAGATACGCAGTATTTT. Translation gives CASSLGGGRYTDTQYF.

The chain is built from TRBV7-6 and TRBJ2-5, with D possibly being TRBD1 (6 bases). In germline, CDR1 is SGHVS, CDR2 FNYEAQ. This CDR3 has 15 amino acids. Between the trimmed V and J ends, which lost 3 bases and 5 bases, there was a span of 16 bases. CDR3 region: CASSFSGTRRETQYF. CDR3 nucleotides: TGTGCCAGCAGCTTCTCGGGGACAAGGCGCGAGACCCAGTACTTC.

V usage is TRBV20-1 and J usage is TRBJ1-1; D unclear. Trimming removed 6 bases at V and 6 bases at J, with 17 bases between. CDR1 and CDR2 from the germline V gene are DFQATT and SNEGSKA (reference sequence). This CDR3 is 13 amino acids long. The CDR3 nucleotides are TGCAGTGCAACCCGAGGAGGGTCTTCTGAAGCTTTCTTT. It yields the protein CSATRGGSSEAFF.

The rearrangement joins TRBV10-1 to TRBJ1-1; 7 bases align to TRBD1. Germline V lookup: CDR1 WNHNN, CDR2 SYGVQD (reference sequence). CDR3 size: 14 residues. With V trimmed by 0 bases and J by 4 bases, 2 bases remained unmatched. The CDR3 DNA sequence: TGCGCCAGCAGTGAGTCACAGGGGCCCACTGAAGCTTTCTTT. It codes for CASSESQGPTEAFF.

This chain uses TRBV6-5 with TRBJ2-1, with TRBD1 matching 7 bases. V was clipped by 2 bases and J by 5 bases; unmatched bases: 3. CDR1 and CDR2 (germline): MNHEY, SVGAGI. The CDR3 runs to 14 residues. CDR3 loop: CASSYGTADNEQFF. The CDR3 DNA follows: TGTGCCAGCAGTTACGGGACAGCGGACAATGAGCAGTTCTTC.

Only a few counts were recorded for this clonotype. The chain is built from TRBV5-4 and TRBJ2-5; 7 bases map to TRBD2. The CDR3 sequence is 17 residues long. CDR1 is SGHNT, CDR2 YYREEE, per germline (reference sequence). Unmatched junction bases numbered 15, after V lost 4 bases and J lost 3 bases. The CDR3 loop reads CASSPRLGGGDKETQYF. CDR3 bases: TGTGCCAGCAGCCCAAGATTGGGGGGGGGTGACAAAGAGACCCAGTACTTC.

This clonotype was picked up a small number of times. The genes are TRBV6-4 and TRBJ1-2; 9 bases line up with TRBD1. V lost 5 bases, J lost 5 bases, and 9 bases stayed unmatched. The germline V gene has CDR1 MRHNA and CDR2 SNTAGT. The CDR3 runs 15 residues. The CDR3 region has the DNA TGTGCCAGCAGTCGCGAACAGGGGGCGCGTTATGGCTACACCTTC. The encoded protein is CASSREQGARYGYTF.

The CDR3 here is CASSATYRTEAFF. The CDR3 DNA reads as TGTGCCAGCAGTGCCACCTACCGCACTGAAGCTTTCTTT. This chain uses TRBV27 with TRBJ1-1; D is unresolved. CDR3 length equals 13 residues. Germline V lookup: CDR1 MNHEY, CDR2 SMNVEV (reference sequence). Trimming shortened V by 5 bases and J by 4 bases, and 11 bases separated the two germline ends.

The V gene is TRBV23-1, the J gene TRBJ2-3; D call uncertain. TRBV23-1 carries the ORF label, with uncertain function. Trimming left V 3 bases short and J 0 bases short, with 13 bases between. This CDR3 has 16 residues. CDR3 loop: CASSHGRQISTDTQYF. CDR3 sequence (DNA): TGCGCCAGCAGTCACGGCAGGCAGATTAGCACAGATACGCAGTATTTT.

The rearrangement uses TRBV20-1 and TRBJ2-7, with 11 bases lining up with TRBD1. Germline-derived CDR1 and CDR2 are DFQATT and SNEGSKA (reference sequence). V shed 6 bases and J 7 bases; nucleotides not matched to a gene: 11. The CDR3 is 14 amino acids. CDR3 nucleotides: TGCAGTGCCGGAGGAGGGGACAGGGGGGAGGAGCAGTACTTC. Translating gives CSAGGGDRGEEQYF.

This clonotype has more than one count but fewer than ten. The V call is TRBV28, the J call TRBJ1-5; TRBD1 is a possible D gene (6 bases). CDR1 is MDHEN, CDR2 SYDVKM, per germline. The CDR3 is 18 amino acids. V shed 6 bases and J shed 5 bases, with 26 bases lying between them. For the CDR3, the DNA is TGTGCCAGCAGCCAGTCTCTTAGCGGGGGGCGAACGGATCAGCCCCAGCATTTT. Its translation is CASSQSLSGGRTDQPQHF. The whole variable domain, remainder taken from reference TRBV28 and TRBJ1-5, is DVKVTQSSRYLVKRTGEKVFLECVQDMDHENMFWYRQDPGLGLRLIYFSYDVKMKEKGDIPEGYSVSREKKERFSLILESASTNQTSMYLCASSQSLSGGRTDQPQHFGDGTRLSIL.

This clonotype has more than one count but fewer than ten. The J gene is TRBJ2-7, the V gene TRBV11-2, with D perhaps TRBD1 (5 bases). Looked up from germline, CDR1 is SGHAT and CDR2 is FQNNGV. Deletions cut 4 bases from V and 4 bases from J, with 20 bases between. The CDR3 contains 16 residues. The CDR3, as DNA: TGTGCCAGCAGCTCCCTGAGTAGGCAGGGTCAATACGAGCAGTACTTC. This sequence encodes CASSSLSRQGQYEQYF.

This clonotype was picked up a small number of times. This chain links TRBV7-9 with TRBJ2-5; tentative D call: TRBD1 (6 bases). The CDR3 extends over 15 amino acids. Looked up from germline, CDR1 is SEHNR and CDR2 is FQNEAQ (reference sequence). Deletions cut 4 bases from V and 1 base from J, with 13 bases between. CDR3 in amino acids: CASSSHGTSQETQYF. CDR3 nucleotides: TGTGCCAGCAGCTCACATGGGACATCCCAAGAGACCCAGTACTTC.

In its sample, this clonotype was seen a few times. The rearrangement joins TRBV28 to TRBJ1-1; no clear D. The ends were cut back, 6 bases at V and 5 bases at J, with 10 bases in the middle. Germline lookup yields CDR1 MDHEN and CDR2 SYDVKM. The CDR3 runs to 12 residues. This chain's CDR3 is CASSPPLTEAFF. CDR3 coding DNA: TGTGCCAGCAGCCCTCCTTTAACTGAAGCTTTCTTT.

V usage is TRBV7-6 and J usage is TRBJ1-2; D is possibly TRBD1 (5 bases). The CDR3 is made up of 15 amino acids. Trimming took 5 bases from V and 4 from J, leaving 17 bases between them. Germline assignment: CDR1 SGHVS and CDR2 FNYEAQ. Here the CDR3 reads CASSGRNGTGYGYTF. DNA of the CDR3: TGTGCCAGCAGCGGTCGAAACGGGACGGGCTATGGCTACACCTTC. Full variable domain (missing parts from reference TRBV7-6 and TRBJ1-2): GAGVSQSPRYKVTKRGQDVALRCDPISGHVSLYWYRQALGQGPEFLTYFNYEAQQDKSGLPNDRFSAERPEGSISTLTIQRTEQRDSAMYRCASSGRNGTGYGYTFGSGTRLTVV.

The chain combines TRBV6-2 or TRBV6-3 with TRBJ2-3, with 15 bases fitting TRBD2. CDR3 length equals 15 residues. J lost 5 bases, V lost 6 bases, and 3 bases had no gene match. Germline CDR1 reads MNHEY; CDR2 reads SVGEGT. CDR3 nucleotide sequence: TGTGCCAGCAGCTGGGGACTAGCGGGAGGAGATACGCAGTATTTT. Amino acid sequence: CASSWGLAGGDTQYF.

V is TRBV20-1 and J is TRBJ1-2; TRBD1 aligns across 9 bases. This CDR3 region has 14 residues. From germline, CDR1 is DFQATT and CDR2 SNEGSKA (reference sequence). After removal of 5 bases from V and 7 bases from J, the junction contained 11 bases not matched to a gene. CDR3 sequence: CSALRPGQGSGYTF. CDR3 DNA: TGCAGTGCTCTCCGACCGGGACAGGGAAGTGGCTACACCTTC.

The CDR3: CASSVGLENYGYTF. In nucleotides, the CDR3 is TGTGCCAGCAGCGTGGGCCTGGAGAACTATGGCTACACCTTC. The rearrangement links TRBV5-4 to TRBJ1-2, with no clear D. With 4 bases removed from V and 2 bases from J, the gap between germline ends came to 12 bases. Germline values: CDR1 SGHNT, CDR2 YYREEE (reference sequence). The CDR3 runs 14 residues.

A few counts support this clonotype. This chain uses TRBV20-1 with TRBJ2-3; 10 nucleotides line up with TRBD2. The V and J ends lost 0 bases and 6 bases, in that order; junction bases with no gene match: 9. The germline V gene has CDR1 DFQATT and CDR2 SNEGSKA (reference sequence). This CDR3 comprises 16 residues. DNA for the CDR3: TGCAGTGCTAGAGATCCCCTAGCGGGGGCAGGGGATACGCAGTATTTT. Residues: CSARDPLAGAGDTQYF.

This clonotype was detected once. This chain uses TRBV12-3 or TRBV12-4 with TRBJ2-7, with TRBD2 as a possible D gene (6 bases). This CDR3 is built from 15 residues. Trimming removed 7 bases from V and 6 bases from J, with 22 bases in between. In DNA, the CDR3 is TGTGCCAGCAACCCCTCCGGGTTGGTGCGGGGCGAGCAGTACTTC. Amino acids: CASNPSGLVRGEQYF.

V and J are TRBV12-3 or TRBV12-4 and TRBJ2-7, with D perhaps matching TRBD1 or TRBD2 (7 bases each). The CDR3 length is 16 residues. V shed 6 bases and J shed 5 bases, with 23 bases lying between them. The CDR3 loop reads CASSGGSETGKHEQYF. CDR3 sequence (DNA): TGTGCCAGCAGCGGGGGGTCCGAGACAGGGAAACACGAGCAGTACTTC.

J is TRBJ1-1 and V is TRBV19; 7 bases match TRBD1. The trim removed 5 bases at V and 6 bases at J, leaving 9 bases unmatched. CDR1 and CDR2 from the germline V gene are LNHDA and SQIVND (reference sequence). The CDR3 is made up of 14 amino acids. CDR3 sequence (DNA): TGTGCCAGTAGTGCTCCCAGGGGGAGGCCTGAAGCTTTCTTT. Protein: CASSAPRGRPEAFF. Variable domain in full (rest from reference TRBV19 and TRBJ1-1): DGGITQSPKYLFRKEGQNVTLSCEQNLNHDAMYWYRQDPGQGLRLIYYSQIVNDFQKGDIAEGYSVSREKKESFPLTVTSAQKNPTAFYLCASSAPRGRPEAFFGQGTRLTVV.

The chain is built from TRBV11-2 and TRBJ2-7; TRBD1 matches at 7 bases. Germline CDR1 SGHAT, CDR2 FQNNGV. The CDR3 extends over 14 amino acids. V shed 7 bases and J 3 bases; nucleotides not matched to a gene: 9. CDR3: CASTPTGFVYEQYF. As DNA, the CDR3 is TGTGCCAGCACCCCGACAGGGTTTGTCTACGAGCAGTACTTC.

J is TRBJ1-1 and V is TRBV12-3 or TRBV12-4, with unresolved D. V was cut by 3 bases and J by 2 bases, with 4 bases left in between. The CDR3 runs to 12 residues. The CDR3 DNA is TGTGCCAGCAGTTTGAGAAACACTGAAGCTTTCTTT. Protein product: CASSLRNTEAFF.

The CDR3 loop is CASSYSGFPPSGRRVHEQFF. The CDR3 nucleotides read TGTGCCAGCAGTTACTCGGGTTTCCCGCCTAGCGGGAGGAGAGTCCATGAGCAGTTCTTC. V usage is TRBV6-2 or TRBV6-3 and J usage is TRBJ2-1; 11 bases map to TRBD2. CDR3 length equals 20 residues. Germline CDR1 and CDR2: MNHEY and SVGEGT. Trimming cost V 0 bases and J 8 bases; bases outside gene matches: 18.

The chain employs TRBV5-4 and TRBJ1-1, with 11 bases aligning to TRBD1. Germline trimming cut 4 bases from V and 1 base from J; bases unmatched to any gene: 12. From germline, CDR1 is SGHNT and CDR2 YYREEE (reference sequence). The CDR3 spans 18 residues. As DNA, the CDR3 is TGTGCCAGCAGCCCCCTCGGACAGGGGGCGTTTCCGAACACTGAAGCTTTCTTT. Protein product: CASSPLGQGAFPNTEAFF.

This clonotype was detected only a few times. The V call is TRBV6-1, the J call TRBJ2-3; 10 nucleotides align to TRBD2. Germline V CDR1 and CDR2: MNHNS, SASEGT. Germline trimming cut 1 base from V and 5 bases from J; bases unmatched to any gene: 6. CDR3 size: 16 residues. The DNA of the CDR3 is TGTGCCAGCAGTGAAGATAGCGGGGGGCTGAAAGATACGCAGTATTTT. It translates to CASSEDSGGLKDTQYF.

To note about this clonotype: A read error may account for a junction end that differs from germline. CDR3 coding DNA: TGTGCCAGCAGCCTAAGACTAGCGGGAGATGAAGATATGCAGTATTTT. This codes for CASSLRLAGDEDMQYF. The chain combines TRBV7-8 with TRBJ2-3; 12 nucleotides match TRBD2. This CDR3 region has 16 residues. CDR1 is SGHVS, CDR2 FQNEAQ, per germline. The complete variable domain, with remaining parts taken from reference TRBV7-8 and TRBJ2-3, reads GAGVSQSPRYKVAKRGQDVALRCDPISGHVSLFWYQQALGQGPEFLTYFQNEAQLDKSGLPSDRFFAERPEGSVSTLKIQRTQQEDSAVYLCASSLRLAGDEDMQYFGPGTRLTVL.